The next 30 T cell receptor beta chains were all read from a single sample in a study of blood T cell repertoires in COVID-19. This table comes from immunoSEQ multiplex PCR, and its TCRdb copy is limited to in-frame clones, with some not included. Here the sample spans 100,000 to 150,000 clones, roughly 79% being singletons. The sample taken for sequencing was peripheral blood. These receptors originate from a man in his sixties or seventies with acute or convalescent COVID-19.

The chain is built from TRBV13 and TRBJ2-7; 10 nucleotides line up with TRBD2. The V segment lost 5 bases and the J segment 0 bases; nucleotides outside the gene matches: 13. CDR3 length: 18 amino acids. Germline CDR1 is PRHDT and CDR2 is FYEKMQ (reference sequence). The CDR3 spells CASSGSSSGGRSSYEQYF. CDR3 sequence (DNA): TGTGCCAGCAGCGGTAGCTCTAGCGGGGGCCGTAGCTCCTACGAGCAGTACTTC.

V is TRBV11-3 and J is TRBJ1-6, with 8 bases fitting TRBD1. Germline lookup yields CDR1 SGHNT and CDR2 YENEEA. V lost 7 bases to trimming and J lost 2 bases; unmatched junction nucleotides: 4. CDR3 length: 15 amino acids. CDR3 nucleotide sequence: TGTGCCAGCAACCCGGGACAGGCCTATAATTCACCCCTCCACTTT. Its protein is CASNPGQAYNSPLHF.

The chain employs TRBV7-7 and TRBJ1-5; 9 nucleotides line up with TRBD1. Germline lookup yields CDR1 SSHAT and CDR2 FNYEAQ (reference sequence). The trim removed 1 base at V and 6 bases at J, leaving 16 bases unmatched. There are 19 residues in the CDR3. CDR3 sequence: CASSLEQGAVSLLCQPQHF. CDR3 sequence (DNA): TGTGCCAGCAGCTTAGAACAGGGGGCGGTTTCGTTACTGTGTCAGCCCCAGCATTTT.

The gene calls are TRBV6-5 and TRBJ2-2, with 10 bases matching TRBD1. This CDR3 has 15 residues. Germline assignment: CDR1 MNHEY and CDR2 SVGAGI. J lost 5 bases, V lost 6 bases, and 6 bases had no gene match. CDR3 nucleotides: TGTGCCAGCAGCCGACAGGGGGCGCTTACCGGGGAGCTGTTTTTT. Its protein is CASSRQGALTGELFF.

The chain recombines TRBV5-6 with TRBJ2-5, with 8 bases matching TRBD1. V shed 4 bases and J 5 bases; nucleotides not matched to a gene: 7. CDR1 SGHDT and CDR2 YYEEEE come from the germline V gene. CDR3 size: 14 residues. The CDR3 loop reads CASSETGVGETQYF. DNA for the CDR3: TGTGCCAGCAGCGAGACAGGGGTGGGGGAGACCCAGTACTTC. The full variable domain, completed using reference TRBV5-6 and TRBJ2-5, is DAGVTQSPTHLIKTRGQQVTLRCSPKSGHDTVSWYQQALGQGPQFIFQYYEEEERQRGNFPDRFSGHQFPNYSSELNVNALLLGDSALYLCASSETGVGETQYFGPGTRLLVL.

This sequence joins TRBV5-4 and TRBJ1-5; 8 bases match TRBD1. The CDR3 runs 15 residues. V gave up 4 bases and J gave up 4 bases; unmatched junction bases: 7. Germline CDR1 reads SGHNT; CDR2 reads YYREEE (reference sequence). The CDR3 reads CASSLQGAPNQPQHF. In nucleotides, the CDR3 is TGTGCCAGCAGCCTCCAGGGGGCCCCAAATCAGCCCCAGCATTTT.

The chain combines TRBV25-1 with TRBJ1-2; TRBD1 is a possible D gene (5 bases). The CDR3 loop spans 14 amino acids. Trimming stripped 4 bases from V and 5 bases from J, with 14 bases between. Germline CDR1 and CDR2: MGHDK and SYGVNS. CDR3: CASSAPGSSYGYTF. In nucleotides, the CDR3 is TGTGCCAGCAGTGCTCCAGGGTCCTCATATGGCTACACCTTC.

V gene TRBV19 combines with J gene TRBJ1-5; the D is unclear. This CDR3 spans 12 amino acids. The V gene lost 5 bases and the J gene lost 7 bases, with 9 bases spanning the gap. The germline V gene encodes CDR1 LNHDA and CDR2 SQIVND (reference sequence). CDR3 in amino acids: CASSLGGQPQHF. As DNA, the CDR3 is TGTGCCAGTAGTTTGGGAGGACAGCCCCAGCATTTT.

This clone came up a few times. The chain uses TRBV3-1 (or the pseudogene TRBV3-2) and TRBJ2-1, with TRBD2 identical over 7 bases. The CDR3 has 17 amino acids. The germline V gene encodes CDR1 LGHDT and CDR2 YNNKEL (reference sequence). V lost 4 bases and J lost 0; bases outside the gene matches: 9. CDR3 sequence: CASSPLRRGFSYNEQFF. The CDR3 nucleotides read TGTGCCAGCAGCCCTTTGCGGCGGGGGTTCTCCTACAATGAGCAGTTCTTC.

This chain links TRBV5-6 with TRBJ1-1; 10 nucleotides align to TRBD1. The CDR3 runs to 16 residues. Germline CDR1 reads SGHDT; CDR2 reads YYEEEE. Unmatched junction bases numbered 7, after V lost 4 bases and J lost 1 base. As DNA, the CDR3 is TGTGCCAGCAGCCTTGACAGGGGGCTTAAGAACACTGAAGCTTTCTTT. Residues: CASSLDRGLKNTEAFF.

The V gene is TRBV5-5, the J gene TRBJ1-1; D uncertain. The germline V and J ends were trimmed by 3 bases and 0 bases, with 12 bases remaining between them. The CDR3 is 15 residues long. CDR1 and CDR2 (germline): SGHKS, YYEKEE (reference sequence). CDR3 loop: CASSSRRGLNTEAFF. The CDR3, as DNA: TGTGCCAGCAGCTCCAGGCGGGGTTTGAACACTGAAGCTTTCTTT.

CDR3 bases: TGTGCCAGCAGTCATGGACAGGGGGGCACTGAAGCTTTCTTT. Protein product: CASSHGQGGTEAFF. This chain uses TRBV5-6 with TRBJ1-1; 10 bases line up with TRBD1. This CDR3 is 14 amino acids long. Germline V CDR1 and CDR2: SGHDT, YYEEEE. Trimming cost V 5 bases and J 4 bases; bases outside gene matches: 5. Full variable domain (missing parts from reference TRBV5-6 and TRBJ1-1): DAGVTQSPTHLIKTRGQQVTLRCSPKSGHDTVSWYQQALGQGPQFIFQYYEEEERQRGNFPDRFSGHQFPNYSSELNVNALLLGDSALYLCASSHGQGGTEAFFGQGTRLTVV.

The V and J genes are TRBV6-6 and TRBJ2-7; no clear D gene. The CDR3 totals 11 residues. CDR1 MNHNY and CDR2 SVGAGI come from the germline V gene (reference sequence). Trimming stripped 4 bases from V and 4 bases from J, with 5 bases between. In DNA form, the CDR3 reads TGTGCCAGCAGTTCCCTATACGAGCAGTACTTC. The encoded protein is CASSSLYEQYF.

This rearrangement joins TRBV6-6 to TRBJ1-2; D gene uncertain. The germline V gene has CDR1 MNHNY and CDR2 SVGAGI (reference sequence). The CDR3 runs 10 residues. Trimming stripped 4 bases from V and 14 bases from J, with 11 bases between. CDR3 region: CASSSELWTF. DNA of the CDR3: TGTGCCAGCAGTTCTGAACTTTGGACCTTC.

This chain links TRBV7-2 with TRBJ2-3; D is undetermined. The germline V gene has CDR1 SGHTA and CDR2 FQGNSA. V gave up 5 bases and J gave up 3 bases, with 3 bases separating them. The CDR3 sequence is 11 residues long. The CDR3 DNA follows: TGTGCCAGCAGCCCGACAGATACGCAGTATTTT. This translates into CASSPTDTQYF.

The chain employs TRBV5-5 and TRBJ2-7; 9 bases align to TRBD1. The germline V gene encodes CDR1 SGHKS and CDR2 YYEKEE (reference sequence). The CDR3 consists of 14 residues. Losses at the gene ends were 5 bases for V and 2 bases for J; bases not matched to a gene: 5. The CDR3 sequence is CASRSGTGTYEQYF. The DNA of the CDR3 is TGTGCCAGCAGATCCGGGACAGGGACCTACGAGCAGTACTTC.

The chain joins TRBV4-2 to TRBJ1-1; TRBD1 is a possible D gene (6 bases). V was cut by 5 bases and J by 5 bases, with 18 bases left in between. This CDR3 region has 15 residues. Germline CDR1 is LGHNA and CDR2 is YNFKEQ. In nucleotides, the CDR3 is TGTGCCAGCAGCTTCCCAGGGGTTCCAATTACTGAAGCTTTCTTT. The encoded protein is CASSFPGVPITEAFF.

The genes are TRBV2 and TRBJ1-1; 9 bases agree with TRBD1. This CDR3 region has 15 residues. J gave up 0 bases and V 6 bases, and 5 bases lay outside the gene matches. Germline V CDR1 and CDR2: SNHLY, FYNNEI. The CDR3 sequence is CASSVQGALNTEAFF. In DNA, the CDR3 is TGTGCCAGCAGCGTACAGGGGGCTTTGAACACTGAAGCTTTCTTT.

A single count supports this clone. The V and J genes are TRBV6-2 or TRBV6-3 and TRBJ2-7; TRBD1 matches at 7 bases. V was clipped by 0 bases and J by 1 base; unmatched bases: 3. Germline V gives CDR1 MNHEY, CDR2 SVGEGT. The CDR3 is 15 residues long. The CDR3 DNA sequence: TGTGCCAGCAGTTACTCGGGACAGAGATCCTACGAGCAGTACTTC. Its protein product is CASSYSGQRSYEQYF.

The gene calls are TRBV4-1 and TRBJ1-2, with a possible D match to TRBD1 (6 bases). The CDR3 has 16 residues. Germline CDR1 reads MGHRA; CDR2 reads YSYEKL. The V and J ends lost 2 bases and 2 bases respectively, with 15 bases between them. CDR3 nucleotides: TGCGCCAGCAGCCAACGGCAACAGGGCCTCAACTATGGCTACACCTTC. Its translation: CASSQRQQGLNYGYTF.

The gene calls are TRBV29-1 and TRBJ1-2; no clear D. This CDR3 has 11 residues. From germline, CDR1 is SQVTM and CDR2 ANQGSEA. V lost 7 bases, J lost 3 bases, and 9 bases lay in between. CDR3 protein: CSGLGDYGYTF. The CDR3 DNA follows: TGCAGCGGCCTCGGGGACTATGGCTACACCTTC.

The rearrangement links TRBV19 to TRBJ2-5, with D possibly TRBD1 on 6 matching bases. Germline CDR1 is LNHDA and CDR2 is SQIVND (reference sequence). V shed 8 bases and J shed 5 bases, with 15 bases lying between them. This CDR3 has 13 residues. Written as DNA, the CDR3 is TGTGCCAGTTCCGACAGGCCCCGGGAGACCCAGTACTTC. Residues: CASSDRPRETQYF.

This clone was seen once. The gene calls are TRBV6-5 and TRBJ1-4; D is undetermined. The germline V gene encodes CDR1 MNHEY and CDR2 SVGAGI. The V end was cut by 6 bases, the J end by 0 bases, with 8 bases between. There are 14 residues in the CDR3. Written as DNA, the CDR3 is TGTGCCAGCAGCGACACTGCAACTAATGAAAAACTGTTTTTT. Its protein is CASSDTATNEKLFF.

The chain links TRBV19 to TRBJ1-5; no reliable D call. Germline CDR1 is LNHDA and CDR2 is SQIVND (reference sequence). V lost 2 bases to trimming and J lost 7 bases, with 12 bases between them. This CDR3 is 14 amino acids long. CDR3 sequence: CASSIIAPFQPQHF. The CDR3 DNA reads as TGTGCCAGTAGTATAATAGCCCCTTTCCAGCCCCAGCATTTT.

This clone was counted only a few times. The chain recombines TRBV27 with TRBJ1-5; TRBD1 matches at 7 bases. CDR3 length equals 15 residues. J was trimmed by 1 base and V by 5 bases; bases with no gene match: 5. CDR1 and CDR2 (germline): MNHEY, SMNVEV (reference sequence). The CDR3: CASSVQGESNQPQHF. CDR3 coding DNA: TGTGCCAGCAGTGTCCAGGGGGAAAGCAATCAGCCCCAGCATTTT.

The genes are TRBV5-1 and TRBJ2-7, with D possibly TRBD1 on 6 matching bases. Trimming pared 4 bases from V and 0 bases from J, leaving 11 bases between. The germline V gene encodes CDR1 SGHRS and CDR2 YFSETQ. The CDR3 contains 14 residues. The DNA of the CDR3 is TGCGCCAGCAGCCGTACGACAGGCTCCTACGAGCAGTACTTC. It translates to CASSRTTGSYEQYF.

This chain connects TRBV11-2 to TRBJ1-5; the match to TRBD1 covers 8 bases. The CDR3 covers 17 residues. From germline, CDR1 is SGHAT and CDR2 FQNNGV. V shed 6 bases, J shed 0 bases, and the junction held 10 bases outside the gene matches. CDR3 bases: TGTGCCAGCAGTCCCGGGACAGGAGCTTATAGCAATCAGCCCCAGCATTTT. Its protein product is CASSPGTGAYSNQPQHF.

This sequence joins TRBV5-1 and TRBJ1-4; tentatively, D is TRBD1 (6 bases). Between the trimmed V and J ends, which lost 3 bases and 0 bases, there was a span of 12 bases. This CDR3 has 16 residues. CDR1 SGHRS and CDR2 YFSETQ come from the germline V gene. The CDR3 region is CASSSGTYPTNEKLFF. The CDR3 coding sequence is TGCGCCAGCAGCTCAGGGACATACCCAACTAATGAAAAACTGTTTTTT.

The table lists this clone with a count of one. V gene TRBV19 combines with J gene TRBJ2-5; TRBD2 is a possible D gene (5 bases). The CDR3 is 13 amino acids. In germline, CDR1 is LNHDA, CDR2 SQIVND (reference sequence). V was cut by 3 bases and J by 0 bases, with 5 bases left in between. The CDR3 DNA sequence: TGTGCCAGTAGTATCGGGAACCAAGAGACCCAGTACTTC. Its translation is CASSIGNQETQYF. The variable domain in full, completed from reference TRBV19 and TRBJ2-5, reads DGGITQSPKYLFRKEGQNVTLSCEQNLNHDAMYWYRQDPGQGLRLIYYSQIVNDFQKGDIAEGYSVSREKKESFPLTVTSAQKNPTAFYLCASSIGNQETQYFGPGTRLLVL.

This chain uses TRBV12-5 with TRBJ2-1, with TRBD2 identical over 8 bases. The CDR3 consists of 15 residues. V was clipped by 2 bases and J by 7 bases; unmatched bases: 7. Germline values: CDR1 LGHNT, CDR2 FRNRAP. The CDR3 nucleotides read TGTGCTAGTGGTTTGTTCCGGGGGGGCGGGAATGAGCAGTTCTTC. Encoded protein: CASGLFRGGGNEQFF.